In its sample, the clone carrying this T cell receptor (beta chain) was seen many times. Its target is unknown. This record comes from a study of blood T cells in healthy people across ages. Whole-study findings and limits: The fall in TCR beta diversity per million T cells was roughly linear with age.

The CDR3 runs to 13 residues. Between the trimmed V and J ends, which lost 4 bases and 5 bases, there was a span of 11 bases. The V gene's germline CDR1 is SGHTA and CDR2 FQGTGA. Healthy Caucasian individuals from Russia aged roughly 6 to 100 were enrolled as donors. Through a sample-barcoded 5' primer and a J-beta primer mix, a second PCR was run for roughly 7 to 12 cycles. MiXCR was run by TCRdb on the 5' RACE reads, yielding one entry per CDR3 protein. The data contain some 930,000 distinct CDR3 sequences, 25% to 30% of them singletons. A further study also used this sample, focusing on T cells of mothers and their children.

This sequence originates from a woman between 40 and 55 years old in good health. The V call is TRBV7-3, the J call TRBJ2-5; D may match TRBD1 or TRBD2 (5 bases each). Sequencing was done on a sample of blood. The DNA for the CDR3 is TGTGCCAGCAGCTCGGGACCACGGGAGACCCAGTACTTC. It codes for CASSSGPRETQYF.